This T cell receptor (beta chain) was found in a study of T cell responses to AZD1222 COVID-19 vaccine. Study observations and caveats: The number of AZD1222 recipients seropositive at baseline was only five or six. Nearly half of the spike-specific TCRs reportedly recognize variant regions that carry no mutations. Spike-wide coverage was observed for vaccine-associated CD4 TCRs, with dominant responses at 160-218 and 743-854.

The protocol was immunoSEQ multiplex PCR, while the TCRdb copy is restricted to in-frame clones and leaves out a portion. The sample carries about 85,000 clones, 75% to 90% recorded once. The CDR3 extends over 15 amino acids. CDR1 is MNHEY and CDR2 is SVGEGT in the germline V gene. This clone was detected only a few times. What it binds is not known. Relative to the germline gene, one junction end is altered; a read error may explain this. This TCR was recovered from an adult who received the AZD1222 COVID-19 vaccine. The V gene is TRBV6-2 or TRBV6-3, the J gene TRBJ1-5, with 8 bases aligning to TRBD1. The sample here was peripheral blood, taken 28 days after the second AZD1222 dose. Written as DNA, the CDR3 is TGTGCCAGCAGTTACCAAGGACAGGGCAAACAGCCCCAGCATTTT. Translating gives CASSYQGQGKQPQHF.